Following are 28 T cell receptor beta chains from one sample sequenced in a study of vaccination effects on CD4 cells after COVID-19. Expansion with viral peptide pools was applied to antigen-specific CD4+ T cells by the ViraFEST assay prior to sequencing. CD4+ T cell isolation took place after approximately ten days of culture. These receptors have no known antigen. Sequenced by immunoSEQ multiplex PCR; TCRdb stores in-frame clones only, minus some. Here the sample spans 50,000 to 65,000 clones, roughly 76% being singletons. The sequences come from CD4+ T cells from PBMCs cultured with HCoV-229E spike peptides, collected before COVID-19 vaccination. These receptors originate from a human donor who received a COVID-19 vaccine.

This chain links TRBV27 with TRBJ2-2; D is perhaps TRBD1 (5 bases). V shed 6 bases and J shed 3 bases, with 11 bases lying between them. Germline CDR1 is MNHEY and CDR2 is SMNVEV (reference sequence). CDR3 length: 14 amino acids. The CDR3 here is CASRMIGDTGELFF. CDR3 in DNA: TGTGCCAGCAGGATGATAGGGGACACCGGGGAGCTGTTTTTT.

J is TRBJ1-2 and V is TRBV5-4; D unresolved. Trimming took off 4 bases at V and 2 bases at J, with 6 bases between the two ends. Germline V CDR1 and CDR2: SGHNT, YYREEE (reference sequence). CDR3 length equals 12 residues. This chain's CDR3 is CASSNSNYGYTF. CDR3 nucleotides: TGTGCCAGCAGCAACTCAAACTATGGCTACACCTTC.

The sample holds one count of this clone. The V gene is TRBV6-1, the J gene TRBJ2-3, with TRBD2 matching 8 bases. The CDR3 is 15 amino acids. Germline V gives CDR1 MNHNS, CDR2 SASEGT. V dropped 5 bases and J dropped 5; count of bases not matched to a gene: 9. As DNA, the CDR3 is TGTGCCAGCAGTTCCCCGGGACTAGGGGTAGATACGCAGTATTTT. Translating it yields CASSSPGLGVDTQYF.

The chain joins TRBV4-3 to TRBJ1-1, with D tentatively TRBD1 (6 bases). The V end was cut by 0 bases, the J end by 1 base, with 9 bases between. CDR1 and CDR2 from the germline V gene are LGHNA and YSLEER. This CDR3 has 15 residues. The CDR3 loop is CASSQESRGNTEAFF. CDR3 coding DNA: TGCGCCAGCAGCCAAGAATCCAGGGGGAACACTGAAGCTTTCTTT.

The gene calls are TRBV24-1 and TRBJ2-5, with D perhaps matching TRBD1 or TRBD2 (5 bases each). The CDR3 is 15 residues long. V was trimmed by 1 base and J by 4 bases, leaving 12 bases between them. Germline V gives CDR1 KGHDR, CDR2 SFDVKD. Here the CDR3 DNA reads TGTGCCACCAGTGATTTAGGGCAGGGACGAGAGACCCAGTACTTC. It encodes CATSDLGQGRETQYF.

The chain is built from TRBV6-5 and TRBJ2-3, with TRBD2 matching over 9 bases. Germline CDR1 reads MNHEY; CDR2 reads SVGAGI. Trimming cost V 6 bases and J 1 base; bases outside gene matches: 2. The CDR3 is 14 amino acids. This CDR3 reads CASRAGGRTDTQYF. The CDR3 DNA is TGTGCCAGCAGAGCGGGGGGTCGCACAGATACGCAGTATTTT.

This chain links TRBV19 with TRBJ1-5, with TRBD1 identical over 7 bases. V lost 3 bases, J lost 4 bases, and 0 bases stayed unmatched. In germline, CDR1 is LNHDA, CDR2 SQIVND (reference sequence). This CDR3 region has 13 residues. CDR3 DNA sequence: TGTGCCAGTAGTATGACAGGGAATCAGCCCCAGCATTTT. Translation: CASSMTGNQPQHF.

The chain employs TRBV2 and TRBJ1-3, with TRBD1 as a possible D gene (5 bases). V dropped 6 bases and J dropped 0 bases, with 9 bases sitting between them. The CDR3 has 14 residues. Germline V CDR1 and CDR2: SNHLY, FYNNEI. In DNA form, the CDR3 reads TGTGCCAGCAGAGGGACGAACTCTGGAAACACCATATATTTT. Amino acid sequence: CASRGTNSGNTIYF.

The chain has TRBV27 and TRBJ2-1; 8 bases align to TRBD1. The CDR3 sequence is 15 residues long. The J segment lost 6 bases and the V segment lost 10 bases, leaving 14 bases of the junction unmatched. CDR1 and CDR2 (germline): MNHEY, SMNVEV (reference sequence). The CDR3 protein is CATQFPGTGFNEQFF. DNA of the CDR3: TGTGCCACGCAATTTCCCGGGACAGGTTTCAATGAGCAGTTCTTC.

This clone appeared once. The gene calls are TRBV4-2 and TRBJ2-5, with D possibly matching TRBD2 (6 bases). The V and J ends lost 8 bases and 2 bases respectively, with 9 bases between them. This CDR3 region has 12 residues. Germline CDR1 reads LGHNA; CDR2 reads YNFKEQ. This chain's CDR3 is CASRDSQETQYF. CDR3 sequence (DNA): TGTGCCAGCCGGGACTCACAAGAGACCCAGTACTTC.

The chain is built from TRBV27 and TRBJ2-2; 7 nucleotides match TRBD2. Trimming cost V 7 bases and J 6 bases; bases outside gene matches: 8. The CDR3 contains 14 residues. The germline gives CDR1 MNHEY, CDR2 SMNVEV (reference sequence). As DNA, the CDR3 is TGTGCCAGCAAGGTGGGGAGGGCCGCCGGGGAGCTGTTTTTT. Protein product: CASKVGRAAGELFF.

This clone is labeled large. The chain employs TRBV7-8 and TRBJ2-3; TRBD2 agrees at 8 bases. CDR3 size: 18 residues. Germline trimming cut 0 bases from V and 0 bases from J; bases unmatched to any gene: 8. The V gene's germline CDR1 is SGHVS and CDR2 FQNEAQ. The CDR3 bases are TGTGCCAGCAGCTTAGCCGATTCGGGAGGGCCTAGCACAGATACGCAGTATTTT. Translated: CASSLADSGGPSTDTQYF.

The chain is built from TRBV5-1 and TRBJ2-2; 13 bases line up with TRBD2. After removal of 3 bases from V and 4 bases from J, the junction contained 3 bases not matched to a gene. Looked up from germline, CDR1 is SGHRS and CDR2 is YFSETQ. This CDR3 comprises 16 residues. CDR3: CASSSTSGGATGELFF. CDR3 DNA sequence: TGCGCCAGCAGCTCCACTAGCGGGGGGGCCACCGGGGAGCTGTTTTTT.

The chain is built from TRBV6-2 or TRBV6-3 and TRBJ1-5, with 10 bases matching TRBD1. V was pared by 4 bases and J by 5 bases, with 14 bases of the junction left unmatched. The CDR3 spans 18 residues. CDR1 is MNHEY and CDR2 is SVGEGT in the germline V gene. The CDR3 protein is CASSSVPGQGSRHQPQHF. CDR3 sequence (DNA): TGTGCCAGCAGTTCCGTCCCGGGACAGGGGTCGAGGCATCAGCCCCAGCATTTT.

The chain is built from TRBV5-1 and TRBJ2-3, with D unresolved. Per the germline V gene, CDR1 is SGHRS and CDR2 is YFSETQ. The CDR3 is 13 amino acids. Trimming took off 6 bases at V and 2 bases at J, with 10 bases between the two ends. The CDR3 reads CASTPITTDTQYF. The CDR3, as DNA: TGCGCCAGCACTCCTATAACCACAGATACGCAGTATTTT.

This clone was counted a few times. V is TRBV18 and J is TRBJ1-6; D not resolved. V was clipped by 3 bases and J by 8 bases, with 11 bases between them. The CDR3 has 14 residues. Germline values: CDR1 KGHSH, CDR2 LQKENI. CDR3 loop: CASSPDLSHSPLHF. The CDR3 nucleotides read TGTGCCAGCTCACCTGACTTAAGTCATTCACCCCTCCACTTT.

The genes are TRBV24-1 and TRBJ2-5; D may be TRBD1 or TRBD2 (5 bases each). Germline CDR1 is KGHDR and CDR2 is SFDVKD. V dropped 0 bases and J dropped 4 bases, with 11 bases sitting between them. CDR3 size: 15 residues. DNA of the CDR3: TGTGCCACCAGTGATTTGACATCTGGGGGAGAGACCCAGTACTTC. Translated, it gives CATSDLTSGGETQYF.

The chain employs TRBV6-4 and TRBJ1-5, with no clear D. The germline V and J ends were trimmed by 3 bases and 7 bases, with 13 bases remaining between them. Germline V gene lookup returns CDR1 MRHNA and CDR2 SNTAGT. The CDR3 consists of 14 residues. CDR3 DNA: TGTGCCAGCAGTGAAGAAGGATTTCGGCAGCCCCAGCATTTT. As protein: CASSEEGFRQPQHF.

The V and J genes are TRBV5-1 and TRBJ2-5, with 7 bases that match TRBD2. The CDR3 is made up of 16 amino acids. The germline gives CDR1 SGHRS, CDR2 YFSETQ. Trimming cost V 3 bases and J 5 bases; bases outside gene matches: 13. The CDR3 DNA reads as TGCGCCAGCAGCTCGTTGAGCGGGGAGGGAGAGGAGACCCAGTACTTC. Protein sequence: CASSSLSGEGEETQYF.

The chain joins TRBV7-2 to TRBJ1-5; no definite D call. The germline V gene encodes CDR1 SGHTA and CDR2 FQGNSA. The V end lost 5 bases, the J end lost 0 bases, and 20 bases lay between the germline ends. The CDR3 consists of 18 residues. CDR3 amino acids: CASSVSGPTEYSNQPQHF. CDR3 nucleotide sequence: TGTGCCAGCAGCGTATCCGGGCCGACTGAGTATAGCAATCAGCCCCAGCATTTT.

This chain uses TRBV7-8 with TRBJ1-5; D is perhaps TRBD1 (5 bases). This CDR3 has 17 amino acids. V lost 5 bases and J 0 bases, leaving 17 bases between the germline ends. Germline CDR1 is SGHVS and CDR2 is FQNEAQ. The CDR3 reads CASSTGPGFYSNQPQHF. The CDR3 nucleotides are TGTGCCAGCAGCACGGGGCCGGGTTTTTATAGCAATCAGCCCCAGCATTTT.

This clone occurred a few times. The rearrangement uses TRBV5-4 and TRBJ2-2; TRBD2 aligns across 12 bases. This CDR3 has 19 residues. V shed 4 bases, J shed 4 bases, and the junction held 14 bases outside the gene matches. Per the germline V gene, CDR1 is SGHNT and CDR2 is YYREEE (reference sequence). CDR3 sequence reads: CASSPGRLAGAGVTGELFF. The CDR3 DNA reads TGTGCCAGCAGCCCCGGGAGACTAGCGGGGGCGGGGGTCACCGGGGAGCTGTTTTTT.

This clone was detected only a few times. The chain couples TRBV7-3 to TRBJ2-6; D unresolved. The CDR3 consists of 12 residues. Per the germline V gene, CDR1 is SGHTA and CDR2 is FQGTGA. Trimming pared 6 bases from V and 4 bases from J, leaving 4 bases between. CDR3 bases: TGTGCCAGCAGTCGAGGGGCCAACGTCCTGACTTTC. Protein sequence: CASSRGANVLTF.

The chain recombines TRBV2 with TRBJ1-1, with a tentative D call TRBD1 (6 bases). V lost 3 bases to trimming and J lost 2 bases, with 10 bases between them. This CDR3 is 14 amino acids long. Germline assignment: CDR1 SNHLY and CDR2 FYNNEI. CDR3 DNA sequence: TGTGCCAGCAGTGAGAAGGGGGGAAACACTGAAGCTTTCTTT. Encoded protein: CASSEKGGNTEAFF.

This chain joins TRBV7-6 and TRBJ2-2; 10 nucleotides align to TRBD2. Germline values: CDR1 SGHVS, CDR2 FNYEAQ. The CDR3 is made up of 15 amino acids. J was trimmed by 5 bases and V by 3 bases; bases with no gene match: 3. DNA for the CDR3: TGTGCCAGCAGCTTCTTAGCGGGGGGTACCGGGGAGCTGTTTTTT. It translates to CASSFLAGGTGELFF.

The chain joins TRBV28 to TRBJ1-5, with D maybe TRBD1 (5 bases). Germline assignment: CDR1 MDHEN and CDR2 SYDVKM. The CDR3 loop spans 16 amino acids. Trimming cost V 1 base and J 4 bases, with 14 bases left between them. Here the CDR3 reads CASSLLAGLTNQPQHF. CDR3 sequence (DNA): TGTGCCAGCAGTTTATTGGCAGGGCTTACTAATCAGCCCCAGCATTTT.

The table lists this clone with a count of one. V gene TRBV2 combines with J gene TRBJ2-5; possible D gene TRBD2, 6 bases. The CDR3 consists of 13 residues. V dropped 8 bases and J dropped 5 bases, with 15 bases sitting between them. Germline values: CDR1 SNHLY, CDR2 FYNNEI. CDR3 bases: TGTGCCAGCGAGGGACTCAGAGGGGAGACCCAGTACTTC. Its translation: CASEGLRGETQYF.

The CDR3 DNA follows: TGTGCCAGTGTTTTTACAGGGGGCGGACCTGAAGCTTTCTTT. Its protein product is CASVFTGGGPEAFF. The chain is built from TRBV19 and TRBJ1-1, with 9 bases matching TRBD1. Per germline, CDR1 LNHDA and CDR2 SQIVND (reference sequence). The CDR3 runs to 14 residues. With V trimmed by 8 bases and J by 6 bases, 10 bases remained unmatched.